Included here is one T cell receptor beta chain sequence, with context. This entry belongs to a study of CD8 T cells in ankylosing spondylitis. The CDR3 covers 16 residues. Trimming took 0 bases from V and 6 from J, leaving 17 bases between them. Looked up from germline, CDR1 is LGHDT and CDR2 is YNNKEL (reference sequence). TCRdb recomputed calls from the 5' RACE reads with MiXCR, one row per CDR3 protein. The data contain roughly 230,000 distinct CDR3 sequences, more than 15% of them singletons. V gene TRBV3-1 combines with J gene TRBJ2-5, with TRBD1 as a possible D gene (7 bases). The sample was blood, either unsorted or a sorted T cell fraction (not recorded which). This TCR came from a male donor with ankylosing spondylitis or in good health (not recorded which). CDR3 coding DNA: TGTGCCAGCAGCCAAGACTGGGAGGACAGGCCAAAGACCCAGTACTTC. This gives the protein CASSQDWEDRPKTQYF.